The clone carrying this TCR beta chain was counted a few times. What it binds is not known. The primer mix had 60 Vbeta and 13 Jbeta primers. Method: immunoSEQ multiplex PCR; TCRdb's copy keeps in-frame clones and lacks some. Found here are about 160,000 clones, about 80% of them singletons; the top ten hold about 1.3%. In germline, CDR1 is SGHTA, CDR2 FQGNSA. This CDR3 comprises 18 residues. Unmatched junction bases numbered 22, after V lost 5 bases and J lost 8 bases. This sample is drawn from a study of cytomegalovirus exposure and HLA in healthy donors. Study overall: Across around 400 genotyped donors, approximately 80% landed in the Caucasian-associated ancestry cluster.

The study, taken as a whole, reports: Common viral pathogens were later found to be apparently linked to several of the most significant clusters. More clonal expansion characterized HLA-associated TCR beta chains than equally common others in a later analysis.

This clonotype was obtained from a woman in her forties or fifties in good health and CMV-seronegative. This chain links TRBV7-2 with TRBJ1-1; 8 bases align to TRBD1. Sequencing input: PBMCs. The CDR3 reads CASSPPRTGIFSVHEAFF. The CDR3 coding sequence is TGTGCCAGCAGCCCCCCTCGGACAGGGATCTTCTCGGTCCACGAAGCTTTCTTT.